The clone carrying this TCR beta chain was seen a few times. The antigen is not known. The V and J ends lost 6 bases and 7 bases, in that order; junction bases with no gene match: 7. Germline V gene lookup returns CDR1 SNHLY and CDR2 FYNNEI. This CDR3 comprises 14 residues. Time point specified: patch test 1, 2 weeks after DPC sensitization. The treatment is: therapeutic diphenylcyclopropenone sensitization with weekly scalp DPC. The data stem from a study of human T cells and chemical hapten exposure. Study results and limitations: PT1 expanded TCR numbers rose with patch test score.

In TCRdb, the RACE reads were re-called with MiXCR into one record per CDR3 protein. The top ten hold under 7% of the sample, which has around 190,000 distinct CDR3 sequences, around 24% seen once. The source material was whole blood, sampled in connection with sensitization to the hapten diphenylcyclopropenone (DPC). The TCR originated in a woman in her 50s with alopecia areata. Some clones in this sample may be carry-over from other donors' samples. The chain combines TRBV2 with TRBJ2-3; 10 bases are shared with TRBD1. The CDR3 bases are TGTGCCAGCAGCCCCGGGACAGGGGCAAATACGCAGTATTTT. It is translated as CASSPGTGANTQYF. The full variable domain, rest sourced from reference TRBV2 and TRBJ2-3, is EPEVTQTPSHQVTQMGQEVILRCVPISNHLYFYWYRQILGQKVEFLVSFYNNEISEKSEIFDDQFSVERPDGSNFTLKIRSTKLEDSAMYFCASSPGTGANTQYFGPGTRLTVL.